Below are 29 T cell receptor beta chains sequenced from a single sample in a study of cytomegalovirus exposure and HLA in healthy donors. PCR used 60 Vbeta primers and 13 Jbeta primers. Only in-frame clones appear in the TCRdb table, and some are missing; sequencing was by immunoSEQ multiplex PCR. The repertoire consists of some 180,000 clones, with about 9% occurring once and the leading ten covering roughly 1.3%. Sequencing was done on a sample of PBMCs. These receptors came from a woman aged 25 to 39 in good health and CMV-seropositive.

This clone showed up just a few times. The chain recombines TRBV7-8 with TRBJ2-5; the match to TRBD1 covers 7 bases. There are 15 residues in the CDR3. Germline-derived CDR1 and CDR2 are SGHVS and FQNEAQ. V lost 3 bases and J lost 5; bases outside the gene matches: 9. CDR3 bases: TGTGCCAGCAGCTTCATAACAGGGGTACTGGAGACCCAGTACTTC. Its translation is CASSFITGVLETQYF.

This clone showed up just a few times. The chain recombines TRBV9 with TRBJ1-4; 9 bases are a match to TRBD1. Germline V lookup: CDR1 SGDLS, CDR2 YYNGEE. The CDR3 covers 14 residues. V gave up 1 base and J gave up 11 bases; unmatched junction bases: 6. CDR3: CASSVTSGTGKLFF. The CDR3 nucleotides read TGTGCCAGCAGCGTAACCTCCGGGACAGGGAAACTGTTTTTT.

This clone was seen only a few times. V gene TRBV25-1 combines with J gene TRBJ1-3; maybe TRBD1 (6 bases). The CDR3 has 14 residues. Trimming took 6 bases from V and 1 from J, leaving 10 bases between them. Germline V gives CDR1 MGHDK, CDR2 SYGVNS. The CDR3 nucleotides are TGTGCCAGCAGAGACAGGAGATCTGGAAACACCATATATTTT. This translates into CASRDRRSGNTIYF.

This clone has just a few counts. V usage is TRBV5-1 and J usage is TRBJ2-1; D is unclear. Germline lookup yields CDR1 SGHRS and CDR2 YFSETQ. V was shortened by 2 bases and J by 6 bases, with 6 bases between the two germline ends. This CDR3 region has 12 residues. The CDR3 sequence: CASSFGVNEQFF. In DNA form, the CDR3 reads TGCGCCAGCAGCTTCGGTGTCAATGAGCAGTTCTTC.

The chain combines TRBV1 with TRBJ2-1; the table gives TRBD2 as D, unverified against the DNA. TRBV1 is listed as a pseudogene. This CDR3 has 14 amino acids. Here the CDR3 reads CTSSQDPSVNEQFF. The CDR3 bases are TGCACCAGCAGCCAAGATCCAAGCGTCAATGAGCAGTTCTTC.

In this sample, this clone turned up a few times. In DNA form, the CDR3 reads TGTGCCAGCAGGGGCATATCTAGCAATCAGCCCCAGCATTTT. Translating it yields CASRGISSNQPQHF. This chain uses TRBV6-6 with TRBJ1-5; D is unresolved. This CDR3 contains 14 residues. V was shortened by 6 bases and J by 0 bases, with 9 bases between the two germline ends. CDR1 is MNHNY and CDR2 is SVGAGI in the germline V gene (reference sequence).

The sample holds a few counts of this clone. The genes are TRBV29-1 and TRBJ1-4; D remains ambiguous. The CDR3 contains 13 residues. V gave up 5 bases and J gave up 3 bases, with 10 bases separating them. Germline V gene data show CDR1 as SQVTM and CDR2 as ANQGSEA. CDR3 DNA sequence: TGCAGCGTTTTGACAAACTCTAATGAAAAACTGTTTTTT. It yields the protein CSVLTNSNEKLFF.

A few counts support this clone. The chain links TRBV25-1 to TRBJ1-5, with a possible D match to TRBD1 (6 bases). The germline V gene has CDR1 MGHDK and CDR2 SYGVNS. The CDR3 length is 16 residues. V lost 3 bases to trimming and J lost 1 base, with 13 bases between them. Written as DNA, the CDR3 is TGTGCCAGCAGTGACCGGACAGCTTCGAGCAATCAGCCCCAGCATTTT. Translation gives CASSDRTASSNQPQHF.

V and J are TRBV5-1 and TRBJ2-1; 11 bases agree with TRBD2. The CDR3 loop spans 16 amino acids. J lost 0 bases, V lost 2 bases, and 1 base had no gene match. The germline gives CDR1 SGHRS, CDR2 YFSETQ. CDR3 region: CASSFLAGGSYNEQFF. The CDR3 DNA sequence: TGCGCCAGCAGCTTTCTAGCGGGAGGCTCCTACAATGAGCAGTTCTTC.

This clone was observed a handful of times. The CDR3, as DNA: TGTGCCAGCAGCTTAGACAGGGGCCACTTTGTAGCTTTCTTT. Translated: CASSLDRGHFVAFF. The chain links TRBV7-2 to TRBJ1-1; 7 nucleotides match TRBD1. CDR3 length: 14 amino acids. Germline V gene lookup returns CDR1 SGHTA and CDR2 FQGNSA. The J segment lost 10 bases and the V segment lost 1 base, leaving 9 bases of the junction unmatched.

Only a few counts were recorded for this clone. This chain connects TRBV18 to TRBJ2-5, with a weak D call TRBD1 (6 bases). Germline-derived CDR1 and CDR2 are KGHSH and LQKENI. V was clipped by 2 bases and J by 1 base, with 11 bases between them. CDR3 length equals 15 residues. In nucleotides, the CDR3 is TGTGCCAGCTCACCAGGGCAGGGGACCCAAGAGACCCAGTACTTC. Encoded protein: CASSPGQGTQETQYF.

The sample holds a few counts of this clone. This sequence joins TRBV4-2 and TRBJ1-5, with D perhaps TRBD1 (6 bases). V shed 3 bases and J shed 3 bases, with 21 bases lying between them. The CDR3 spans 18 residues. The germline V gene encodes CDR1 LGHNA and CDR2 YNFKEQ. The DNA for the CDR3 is TGTGCCAGCAGCCAGAGACTTATTTTACAGGGATCCAATCAGCCCCAGCATTTT. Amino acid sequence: CASSQRLILQGSNQPQHF.

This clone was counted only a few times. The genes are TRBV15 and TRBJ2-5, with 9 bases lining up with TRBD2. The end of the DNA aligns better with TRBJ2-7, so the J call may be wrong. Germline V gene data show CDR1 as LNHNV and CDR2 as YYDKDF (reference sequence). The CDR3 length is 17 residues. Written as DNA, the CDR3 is TGTGCCACCAGCAGAGATGTCCGACTAGCGGTAACCTACGAGCAGTACTTC. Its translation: CATSRDVRLAVTYEQYF.

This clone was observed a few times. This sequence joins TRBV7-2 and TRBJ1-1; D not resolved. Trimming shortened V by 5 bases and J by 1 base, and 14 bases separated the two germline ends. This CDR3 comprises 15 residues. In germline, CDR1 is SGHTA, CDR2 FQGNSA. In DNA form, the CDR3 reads TGTGCCAGCAGCCCAACCCCACGACAGAACACTGAAGCTTTCTTT. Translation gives CASSPTPRQNTEAFF.

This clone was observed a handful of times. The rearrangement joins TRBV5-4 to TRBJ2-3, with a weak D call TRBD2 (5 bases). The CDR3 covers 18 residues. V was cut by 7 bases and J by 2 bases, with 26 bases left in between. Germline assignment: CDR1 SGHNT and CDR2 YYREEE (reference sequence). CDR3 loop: CASLAWRSGRPSTDTQYF. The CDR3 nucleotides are TGTGCCAGCTTGGCTTGGAGAAGCGGCAGACCATCCACAGATACGCAGTATTTT. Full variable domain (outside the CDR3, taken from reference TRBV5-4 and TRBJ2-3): ETGVTQSPTHLIKTRGQQVTLRCSSQSGHNTVSWYQQALGQGPQFIFQYYREEENGRGNFPPRFSGLQFPNYSSELNVNALELDDSALYLCASLAWRSGRPSTDTQYFGPGTRLTVL.

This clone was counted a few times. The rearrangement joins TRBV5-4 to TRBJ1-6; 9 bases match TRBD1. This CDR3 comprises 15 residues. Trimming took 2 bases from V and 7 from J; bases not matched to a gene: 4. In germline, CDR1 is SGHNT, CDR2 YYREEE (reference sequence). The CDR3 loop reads CASSFLDRGNSPLHF. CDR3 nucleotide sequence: TGTGCCAGCAGCTTTTTGGACAGGGGAAATTCACCCCTCCACTTT.

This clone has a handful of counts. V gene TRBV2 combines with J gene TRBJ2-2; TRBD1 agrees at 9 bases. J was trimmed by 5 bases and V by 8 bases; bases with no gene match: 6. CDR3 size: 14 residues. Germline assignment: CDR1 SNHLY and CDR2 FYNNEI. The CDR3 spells CASEGQGWTGELFF. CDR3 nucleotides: TGTGCCAGCGAGGGACAGGGTTGGACCGGGGAGCTGTTTTTT.

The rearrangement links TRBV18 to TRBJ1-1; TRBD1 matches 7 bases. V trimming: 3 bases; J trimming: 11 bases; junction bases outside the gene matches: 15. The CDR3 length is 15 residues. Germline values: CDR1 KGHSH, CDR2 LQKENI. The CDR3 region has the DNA TGTGCCAGCTCACCTATTGGACAGGAGGAACGGAGGGCTTTCTTT. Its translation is CASSPIGQEERRAFF. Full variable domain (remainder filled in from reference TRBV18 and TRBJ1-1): NAGVMQNPRHLVRRRGQEARLRCSPMKGHSHVYWYRQLPEEGLKFMVYLQKENIIDESGMPKERFSAEFPKEGPSILRIQQVVRGDSAAYFCASSPIGQEERRAFFGQGTRLTVV.

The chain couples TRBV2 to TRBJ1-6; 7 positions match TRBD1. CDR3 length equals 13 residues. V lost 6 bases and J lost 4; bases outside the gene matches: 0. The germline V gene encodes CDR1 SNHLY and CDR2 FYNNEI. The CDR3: CASRQGYNSPLHF. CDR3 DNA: TGTGCCAGCAGACAGGGGTATAATTCACCCCTCCACTTT.

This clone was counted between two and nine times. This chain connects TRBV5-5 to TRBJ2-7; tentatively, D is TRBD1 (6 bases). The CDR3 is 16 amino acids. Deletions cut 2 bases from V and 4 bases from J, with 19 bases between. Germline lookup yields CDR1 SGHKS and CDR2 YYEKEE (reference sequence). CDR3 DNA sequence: TGTGCCAGCAGCTTTTCCGGGACAAGGTCCGCTTACGAGCAGTACTTC. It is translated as CASSFSGTRSAYEQYF.

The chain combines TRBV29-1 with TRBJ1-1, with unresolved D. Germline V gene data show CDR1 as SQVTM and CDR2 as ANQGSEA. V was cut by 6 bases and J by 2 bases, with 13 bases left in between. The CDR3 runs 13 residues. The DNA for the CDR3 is TGCAGCGTACTCCCATGGACTAACACTGAAGCTTTCTTT. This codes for CSVLPWTNTEAFF.

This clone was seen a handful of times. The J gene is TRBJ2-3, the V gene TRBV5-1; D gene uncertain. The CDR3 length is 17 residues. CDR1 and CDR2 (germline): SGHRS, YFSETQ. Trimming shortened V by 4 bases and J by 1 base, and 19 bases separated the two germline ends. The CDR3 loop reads CASSIPPQRIGTDTQYF. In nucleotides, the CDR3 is TGCGCCAGCAGCATCCCTCCCCAACGCATAGGCACAGATACGCAGTATTTT.

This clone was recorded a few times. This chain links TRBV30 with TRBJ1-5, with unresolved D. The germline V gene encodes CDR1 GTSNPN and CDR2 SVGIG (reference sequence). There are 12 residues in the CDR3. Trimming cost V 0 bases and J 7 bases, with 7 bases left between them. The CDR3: CAWSVAYQPQHF. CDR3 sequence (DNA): TGTGCCTGGAGTGTAGCCTACCAGCCCCAGCATTTT. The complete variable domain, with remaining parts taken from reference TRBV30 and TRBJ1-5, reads SQTIHQWPATLVQPVGSPLSLECTVEGTSNPNLYWYRQAAGRGLQLLFYSVGIGQISSEVPQNLSASRPQDRQFILSSKKLLLSDSGFYLCAWSVAYQPQHFGDGTRLSIL.

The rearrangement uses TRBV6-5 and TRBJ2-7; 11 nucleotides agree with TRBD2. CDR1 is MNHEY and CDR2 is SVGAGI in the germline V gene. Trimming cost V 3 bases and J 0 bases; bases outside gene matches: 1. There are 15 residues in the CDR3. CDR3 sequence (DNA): TGTGCCAGCAGTTATACTAGCGGGAGCTCCTACGAGCAGTACTTC. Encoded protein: CASSYTSGSSYEQYF.

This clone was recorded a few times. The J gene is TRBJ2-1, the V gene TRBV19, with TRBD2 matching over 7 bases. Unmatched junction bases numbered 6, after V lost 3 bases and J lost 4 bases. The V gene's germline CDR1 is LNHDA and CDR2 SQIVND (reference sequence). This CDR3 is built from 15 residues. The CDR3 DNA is TGTGCCAGTAGTATCGAGCCTAGCGGATACAATGAGCAGTTCTTC. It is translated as CASSIEPSGYNEQFF.

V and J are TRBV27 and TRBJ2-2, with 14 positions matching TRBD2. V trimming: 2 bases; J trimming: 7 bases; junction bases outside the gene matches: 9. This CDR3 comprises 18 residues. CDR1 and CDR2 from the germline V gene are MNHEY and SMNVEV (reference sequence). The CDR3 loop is CASSLVGTSGRFDGELFF. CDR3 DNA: TGTGCCAGCAGTTTAGTTGGGACTAGCGGGAGATTTGACGGGGAGCTGTTTTTT.

CDR3 in amino acids: CASSVGQGTMNTEAFF. CDR3 nucleotides: TGTGCCAGCAGCGTAGGCCAGGGAACTATGAACACTGAAGCTTTCTTT. The chain carries TRBV9 and TRBJ1-1; D is perhaps TRBD1 (5 bases). V lost 0 bases and J 0 bases, leaving 12 bases between the germline ends. This CDR3 region has 16 residues. Per the germline V gene, CDR1 is SGDLS and CDR2 is YYNGEE.

DNA of the CDR3: TGCGCCAGCAGCCAAGATCACAGGGTGGGGTATGGCTACACCTTC. Residues: CASSQDHRVGYGYTF. The chain employs TRBV4-1 and TRBJ1-2; D perhaps matches TRBD1 (6 bases). The CDR3 runs 15 residues. The germline V gene has CDR1 MGHRA and CDR2 YSYEKL. Trimming took off 0 bases at V and 5 bases at J, with 13 bases between the two ends.

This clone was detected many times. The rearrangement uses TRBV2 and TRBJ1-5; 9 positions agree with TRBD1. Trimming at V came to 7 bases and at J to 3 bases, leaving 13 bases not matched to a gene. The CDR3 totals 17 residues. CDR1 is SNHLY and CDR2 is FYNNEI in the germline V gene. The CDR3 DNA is TGTGCCAGCACTAAAGCCTGGGACAGGGTCAACAATCAGCCCCAGCATTTT. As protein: CASTKAWDRVNNQPQHF.